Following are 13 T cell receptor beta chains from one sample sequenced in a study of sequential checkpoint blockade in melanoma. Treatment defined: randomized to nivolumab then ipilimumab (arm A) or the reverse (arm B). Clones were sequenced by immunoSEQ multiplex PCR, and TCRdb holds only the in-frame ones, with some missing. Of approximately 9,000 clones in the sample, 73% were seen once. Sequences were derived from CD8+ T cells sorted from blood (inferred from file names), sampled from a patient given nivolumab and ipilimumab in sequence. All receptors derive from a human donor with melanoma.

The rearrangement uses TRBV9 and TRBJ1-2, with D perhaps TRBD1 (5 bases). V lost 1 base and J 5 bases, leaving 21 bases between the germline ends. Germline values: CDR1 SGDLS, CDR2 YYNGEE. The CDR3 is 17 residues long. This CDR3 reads CASSVLLPTGEAYGYTF. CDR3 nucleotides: TGTGCCAGCAGCGTACTCCTACCCACGGGGGAGGCGTATGGCTACACCTTC. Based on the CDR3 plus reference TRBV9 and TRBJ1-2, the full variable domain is DSGVTQTPKHLITATGQRVTLRCSPRSGDLSVYWYQQSLDQGLQFLIQYYNGEERAKGNILERFSAQQFPDLHSELNLSSLELGDSALYFCASSVLLPTGEAYGYTFGSGTRLTVV.

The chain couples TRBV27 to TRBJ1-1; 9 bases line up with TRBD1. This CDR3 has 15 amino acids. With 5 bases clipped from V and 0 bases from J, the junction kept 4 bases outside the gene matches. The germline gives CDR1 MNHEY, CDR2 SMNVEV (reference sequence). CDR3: CASSARTGVNTEAFF. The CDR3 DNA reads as TGTGCCAGCAGTGCAAGGACAGGGGTGAACACTGAAGCTTTCTTT.

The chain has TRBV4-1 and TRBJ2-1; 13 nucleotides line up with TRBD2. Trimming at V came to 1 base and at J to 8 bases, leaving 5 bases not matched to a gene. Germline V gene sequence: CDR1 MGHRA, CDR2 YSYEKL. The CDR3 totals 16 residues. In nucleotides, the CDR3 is TGCGCCAGCAGCCAAGTAGAACTAGCGGGGGGGCATGAGCAGTTCTTC. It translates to CASSQVELAGGHEQFF.

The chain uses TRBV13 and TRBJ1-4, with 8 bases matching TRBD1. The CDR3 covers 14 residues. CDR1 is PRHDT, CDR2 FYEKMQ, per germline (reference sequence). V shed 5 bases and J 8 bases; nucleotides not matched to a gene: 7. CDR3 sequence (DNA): TGTGCCAGCAGCCCGCGGACAGGGTACGAAAAACTGTTTTTT. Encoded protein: CASSPRTGYEKLFF. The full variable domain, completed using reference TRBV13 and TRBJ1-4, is AAGVIQSPRHLIKEKRETATLKCYPIPRHDTVYWYQQGPGQDPQFLISFYEKMQSDKGSIPDRFSAQQFSDYHSELNMSSLELGDSALYFCASSPRTGYEKLFFGSGTQLSVL.

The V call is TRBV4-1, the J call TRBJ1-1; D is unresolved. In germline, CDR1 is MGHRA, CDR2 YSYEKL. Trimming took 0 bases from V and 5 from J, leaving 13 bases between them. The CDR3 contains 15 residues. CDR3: CASSQEEGRRTEAFF. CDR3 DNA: TGCGCCAGCAGCCAAGAGGAGGGCAGGCGAACTGAAGCTTTCTTT.

The CDR3 nucleotides read TGTGCCAGCAGTGAAGGCTTTAGCGGGGGGAACACCGGGGAGCTGTTTTTT. Translated, it gives CASSEGFSGGNTGELFF. V gene TRBV2 combines with J gene TRBJ2-2; 9 bases fit TRBD2. The junction had 4 bases not matched to a gene; V was cut back by 1 base and J by 1 base. Germline CDR1 reads SNHLY; CDR2 reads FYNNEI. This CDR3 has 17 residues.

The CDR3 region is CASSEWGGSTDTQYF. The CDR3, as DNA: TGTGCCAGCAGTGAATGGGGGGGGAGCACAGATACGCAGTATTTT. The chain uses TRBV6-1 and TRBJ2-3, with TRBD2 matching over 7 bases. V lost 2 bases, J lost 0 bases, and 2 bases stayed unmatched. CDR1 and CDR2 from the germline V gene are MNHNS and SASEGT. The CDR3 totals 15 residues.

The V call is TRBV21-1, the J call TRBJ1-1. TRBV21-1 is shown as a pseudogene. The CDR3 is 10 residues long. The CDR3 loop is CASNGTEAFF. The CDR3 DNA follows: TGTGCCAGCAACGGTACTGAAGCTTTCTTT.

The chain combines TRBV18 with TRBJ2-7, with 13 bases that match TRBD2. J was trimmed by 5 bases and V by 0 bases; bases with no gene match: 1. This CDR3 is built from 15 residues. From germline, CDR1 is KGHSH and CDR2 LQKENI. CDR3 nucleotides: TGTGCCAGCTCACCACCGGGACTAGCGGGAAACGAGCAGTACGTC. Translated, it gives CASSPPGLAGNEQYV.

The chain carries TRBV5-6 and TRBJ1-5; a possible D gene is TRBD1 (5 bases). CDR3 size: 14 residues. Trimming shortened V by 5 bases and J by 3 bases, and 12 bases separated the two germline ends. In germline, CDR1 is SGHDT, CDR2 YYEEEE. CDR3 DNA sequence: TGTGCCAGCAGTTTACCAGGGTCCAATCAGCCCCAGCATTTT. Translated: CASSLPGSNQPQHF.

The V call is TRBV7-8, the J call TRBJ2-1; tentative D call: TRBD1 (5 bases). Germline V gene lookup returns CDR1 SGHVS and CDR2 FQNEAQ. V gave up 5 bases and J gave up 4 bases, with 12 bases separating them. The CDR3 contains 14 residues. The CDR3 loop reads CASSQPTVYNEQFF. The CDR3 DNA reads TGTGCCAGCAGCCAACCGACAGTTTACAATGAGCAGTTCTTC.

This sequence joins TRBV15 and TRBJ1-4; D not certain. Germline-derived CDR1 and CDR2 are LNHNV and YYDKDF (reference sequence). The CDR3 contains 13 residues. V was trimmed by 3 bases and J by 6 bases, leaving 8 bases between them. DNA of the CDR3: TGTGCCACCAGCAGTTATTCCGATGAAAAACTGTTTTTT. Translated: CATSSYSDEKLFF.

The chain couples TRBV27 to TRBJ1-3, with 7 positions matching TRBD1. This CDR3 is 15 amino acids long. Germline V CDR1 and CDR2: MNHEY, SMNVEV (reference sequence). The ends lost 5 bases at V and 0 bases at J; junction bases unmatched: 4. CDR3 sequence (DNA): TGTGCCAGCAGTAAACAGGGGCACTCTGGAAACACCATATATTTT. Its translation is CASSKQGHSGNTIYF.